The 21 T cell receptor beta chains presented below share a single source sample, sequenced in a study of cytomegalovirus exposure and HLA in healthy donors. The PCR employed 60 Vbeta primers together with 13 Jbeta primers. Clones were sequenced by immunoSEQ multiplex PCR, and TCRdb holds only the in-frame ones, with some missing. The profile covers more than 150,000 clones, with around 78% appearing a single time and 1.5% to 1.9% taken by the ten largest. Sequences were obtained from PBMCs. These receptor sequences come from a man aged 35 to 55 in good health and CMV-seronegative.

This chain links TRBV7-9 with TRBJ1-1; D uncertain. V dropped 3 bases and J dropped 4 bases, with 9 bases sitting between them. CDR3 length equals 13 residues. CDR1 SEHNR and CDR2 FQNEAQ come from the germline V gene (reference sequence). The CDR3 spells CASSFVGSTEAFF. DNA for the CDR3: TGTGCCAGCAGCTTCGTGGGGAGCACTGAAGCTTTCTTT. Variable domain in full (rest from reference TRBV7-9 and TRBJ1-1): DTGVSQNPRHKITKRGQNVTFRCDPISEHNRLYWYRQTLGQGPEFLTYFQNEAQLEKSRLLSDRFSAERPKGSFSTLEIQRTEQGDSAMYLCASSFVGSTEAFFGQGTRLTVV.

This clone was counted only a few times. The V gene is TRBV4-1, the J gene TRBJ2-3; TRBD2 matches 12 bases. The CDR3 contains 17 residues. Losses at the gene ends were 3 bases for V and 5 bases for J; bases not matched to a gene: 9. Germline-derived CDR1 and CDR2 are MGHRA and YSYEKL. The CDR3 sequence is CASSQPSGRGSRDTQYF. CDR3 nucleotides: TGCGCCAGCAGCCAGCCTAGCGGGAGGGGGAGTAGAGATACGCAGTATTTT.

The gene calls are TRBV28 and TRBJ2-7; 12 positions match TRBD1. CDR1 is MDHEN, CDR2 SYDVKM, per germline. The CDR3 length is 16 residues. After removal of 2 bases from V and 6 bases from J, the junction contained 8 bases not matched to a gene. CDR3 protein: CASSLVLGQGAGEQYF. CDR3 DNA: TGTGCCAGCAGTTTAGTTTTGGGACAGGGGGCTGGCGAGCAGTACTTC.

The chain uses TRBV20-1 and TRBJ2-1; D is unresolved. CDR1 and CDR2 (germline): DFQATT, SNEGSKA (reference sequence). The V end was cut by 2 bases, the J end by 6 bases, with 5 bases between. This CDR3 is 11 amino acids long. The CDR3 region has the DNA TGCAGTGCTAGAATCTCCAATGAGCAGTTCTTC. Residues: CSARISNEQFF.

V usage is TRBV5-1 and J usage is TRBJ2-1; no definite D call. Germline-derived CDR1 and CDR2 are SGHRS and YFSETQ. The V gene lost 2 bases and the J gene lost 5 bases, with 11 bases spanning the gap. The CDR3 loop spans 14 amino acids. The CDR3 DNA is TGCGCCAGCAGCTTATCACTATCCAACAATGAGCAGTTCTTC. Translating gives CASSLSLSNNEQFF.

About this clone: Compared with germline, one end of the junction differs, possibly owing to a read error. The chain is built from TRBV11-2 and TRBJ2-1; 8 bases are a match to TRBD1. The CDR3 length is 14 residues. The germline V gene has CDR1 SGHAT and CDR2 FQNNGV. In nucleotides, the CDR3 is TGTGCCAGCAGCCCAGGGGGCTCCCACAATGAGCAGTTCTTC. Amino acid sequence: CASSPGGSHNEQFF.

The rearrangement links TRBV25-1 to TRBJ2-1, with D possibly matching TRBD2 (5 bases). CDR3 length: 16 residues. Looked up from germline, CDR1 is MGHDK and CDR2 is SYGVNS. Trimming took off 7 bases at V and 8 bases at J, with 24 bases between the two ends. CDR3 amino acids: CASTGSGIPLVDEQFF. Here the CDR3 DNA reads TGTGCCAGCACTGGGTCCGGGATCCCTCTGGTGGATGAGCAGTTCTTC.

CDR3 DNA sequence: TGTGCCAGCAGCCAAGATCGTCCCAGGGGGCCGGCAGATACGCAGTATTTT. Translated, it gives CASSQDRPRGPADTQYF. V is TRBV14 and J is TRBJ2-3; the match to TRBD1 covers 8 bases. The germline V gene encodes CDR1 SGHDN and CDR2 FVKESK. Unmatched junction bases numbered 9, after V lost 0 bases and J lost 4 bases. The CDR3 length is 17 residues.

This sequence joins TRBV28 and TRBJ1-5; possibly TRBD1 for D (6 bases). V was clipped by 5 bases and J by 3 bases, with 14 bases between them. This CDR3 contains 15 residues. The germline gives CDR1 MDHEN, CDR2 SYDVKM. CDR3 residues: CASSGLGGYNQPQHF. The CDR3 DNA reads as TGTGCCAGCAGTGGCCTTGGGGGCTACAATCAGCCCCAGCATTTT.

The chain uses TRBV30 and TRBJ1-5, with 7 bases aligning to TRBD1. The CDR3 is 13 residues long. Per the germline V gene, CDR1 is GTSNPN and CDR2 is SVGIG (reference sequence). The junction had 3 bases not matched to a gene; V was cut back by 0 bases and J by 7 bases. The chain's CDR3 is CAWSVTGEQPQHF. The CDR3 DNA is TGTGCCTGGAGTGTAACAGGGGAACAGCCCCAGCATTTT.

This clone has just a few counts. The V gene is TRBV4-1, the J gene TRBJ1-1; 10 bases fit TRBD1. V was pared by 3 bases and J by 6 bases, with 7 bases of the junction left unmatched. The CDR3 is made up of 15 amino acids. Germline lookup yields CDR1 MGHRA and CDR2 YSYEKL. CDR3 DNA sequence: TGCGCCAGCAGCCAGACCTTGACAGGGGGCTCTGAAGCTTTCTTT. Encoded protein: CASSQTLTGGSEAFF.

The CDR3 is CASRAPIAGGMSNQPQHF. The CDR3 nucleotides read TGTGCCAGCAGGGCCCCAATAGCGGGGGGGATGAGCAATCAGCCCCAGCATTTT. The V call is TRBV11-2, the J call TRBJ1-5; D possibly corresponds to TRBD1 (5 bases). Germline CDR1 reads SGHAT; CDR2 reads FQNNGV. V dropped 6 bases and J dropped 1 base, with 22 bases sitting between them. This CDR3 comprises 18 residues.

The CDR3 region is CASSDSHTAGEGTDTQYF. The CDR3 coding sequence is TGTGCCAGCAGTGACTCTCATACTGCGGGAGAGGGCACAGATACGCAGTATTTT. V is TRBV6-4 and J is TRBJ2-3; TRBD2 matches at 7 bases. V gave up 0 bases and J gave up 1 base; unmatched junction bases: 10. The CDR3 contains 18 residues. Germline assignment: CDR1 MRHNA and CDR2 SNTAGT.

The chain uses TRBV5-6 and TRBJ1-3; D gene uncertain. The germline gives CDR1 SGHDT, CDR2 YYEEEE. Trimming cost V 1 base and J 0 bases, with 11 bases left between them. The CDR3 sequence is 16 residues long. The CDR3 DNA follows: TGTGCCAGCAGCTTGAGGCAGGTCAGCTCTGGAAACACCATATATTTT. Protein product: CASSLRQVSSGNTIYF.

DNA of the CDR3: TGCGCCAGCAGCCCAACACCTCTAGCGGCAGGCACAGATACGCAGTATTTT. Amino acid sequence: CASSPTPLAAGTDTQYF. The chain combines TRBV5-1 with TRBJ2-3; 7 positions match TRBD2. CDR3 length equals 17 residues. The junction had 12 bases not matched to a gene; V was cut back by 4 bases and J by 1 base. Looked up from germline, CDR1 is SGHRS and CDR2 is YFSETQ.

The rearrangement joins TRBV5-6 to TRBJ2-2; the D gene is possibly TRBD1 (5 bases). CDR3 length equals 14 residues. Germline V lookup: CDR1 SGHDT, CDR2 YYEEEE. With 1 base removed from V and 7 bases from J, the gap between germline ends came to 11 bases. The CDR3 nucleotides read TGTGCCAGCAGCTTGTTCAGGGTCGACGGGGAGCTGTTTTTT. This translates into CASSLFRVDGELFF.

The chain recombines TRBV5-1 with TRBJ1-3, with 7 bases fitting TRBD1. With 1 base clipped from V and 4 bases from J, the junction kept 5 bases outside the gene matches. Germline V gene lookup returns CDR1 SGHRS and CDR2 YFSETQ. The CDR3 is 15 residues long. This CDR3 reads CASSLKGTEGNTIYF. CDR3 bases: TGCGCCAGCAGCTTGAAAGGGACAGAAGGAAACACCATATATTTT.

The chain uses TRBV7-2 and TRBJ1-2; TRBD1 aligns across 9 bases. The germline CDR1 and CDR2 sequences are SGHTA and FQGNSA. The CDR3 has 15 amino acids. Unmatched junction bases numbered 8, after V lost 5 bases and J lost 4 bases. This CDR3 reads CASSPNRGLGYGYTF. DNA of the CDR3: TGTGCCAGCAGCCCTAACAGGGGGCTTGGCTATGGCTACACCTTC.

This clone showed up just a few times. V usage is TRBV5-6 and J usage is TRBJ2-5; 9 bases fit TRBD1. The V gene end was trimmed by 4 bases and the J gene end by 1 base; junction bases not matched to a gene: 5. The germline V gene has CDR1 SGHDT and CDR2 YYEEEE. The CDR3 spans 15 residues. For the CDR3, the DNA is TGTGCCAGCAGCCTATCGACAGGGGGCCAAGAGACCCAGTACTTC. It is translated as CASSLSTGGQETQYF.

The chain uses TRBV9 and TRBJ2-1; 8 bases are shared with TRBD2. The germline CDR1 and CDR2 sequences are SGDLS and YYNGEE. After removal of 3 bases from V and 7 bases from J, the junction contained 18 bases not matched to a gene. This CDR3 has 18 amino acids. CDR3 nucleotides: TGTGCCAGCAGCGCCCCTCGAGCGGGAGATTGGTTCGGGAATGAGCAGTTCTTC. Protein product: CASSAPRAGDWFGNEQFF.

This clone was observed a single time. The genes are TRBV7-2 and TRBJ2-3, with 15 bases identical to TRBD2. The CDR3 covers 17 residues. From germline, CDR1 is SGHTA and CDR2 FQGNSA. J gave up 1 base and V 5 bases, and 4 bases lay outside the gene matches. CDR3: CASSRTSGRAGTDTQYF. For the CDR3, the DNA is TGTGCCAGCAGCAGGACTAGCGGGAGGGCCGGCACAGATACGCAGTATTTT.